Below are 4 T cell receptor beta chains sequenced from a single sample in a study of cytomegalovirus exposure and HLA in healthy donors. Vbeta (60) and Jbeta (13) primers were used in the PCR. Assay: immunoSEQ multiplex PCR; the TCRdb copy retains only in-frame clones and omits some. The table lists about 200,000 clones, 82% of them singletons. The sample comprised PBMCs. The receptors were sampled from a woman aged 40 to 50 in good health and CMV-seronegative.

The rearrangement joins TRBV12-2 to TRBJ2-3; the table's D gene call, TRBD1, was not cross checked with the DNA. TRBV12-2 represents a pseudogene. The CDR3 has 15 residues. The CDR3 loop is CASRLAGTGADTQYF. DNA for the CDR3: TGTGCAAGTCGCTTAGCCGGGACAGGGGCAGATACGCAGTATTTT.

V is TRBV4-2 and J is TRBJ2-1, with a weak D call TRBD1 (6 bases). Trimming pared 0 bases from V and 7 bases from J, leaving 22 bases between. The V gene's germline CDR1 is LGHNA and CDR2 YNFKEQ. The CDR3 has 18 residues. Here the CDR3 DNA reads TGTGCCAGCAGCCAAGATTGGGACGGTCAGAGCAGGGGAAATGAGCAGTTCTTC. Translation: CASSQDWDGQSRGNEQFF.

The CDR3 DNA is TGTGCCAGCAGCACCGGGACAGGGAGAGGAGAGACCCAGTACTTC. Its translation: CASSTGTGRGETQYF. V and J are TRBV7-9 and TRBJ2-5; 9 nucleotides agree with TRBD1. From germline, CDR1 is SEHNR and CDR2 FQNEAQ (reference sequence). J gave up 4 bases and V 5 bases, and 8 bases lay outside the gene matches. The CDR3 is 15 amino acids. Based on the CDR3 plus reference TRBV7-9 and TRBJ2-5, the full variable domain is DTGVSQNPRHKITKRGQNVTFRCDPISEHNRLYWYRQTLGQGPEFLTYFQNEAQLEKSRLLSDRFSAERPKGSFSTLEIQRTEQGDSAMYLCASSTGTGRGETQYFGPGTRLLVL.

V gene TRBV30 combines with J gene TRBJ1-4; 7 positions match TRBD1. The CDR3 is 14 amino acids. From germline, CDR1 is GTSNPN and CDR2 SVGIG (reference sequence). Unmatched junction bases numbered 16, after V lost 5 bases and J lost 13 bases. In nucleotides, the CDR3 is TGTGCCTGGGCCCATCCGTTCATAACAGGGGTACTGTTTTTT. It codes for CAWAHPFITGVLFF.